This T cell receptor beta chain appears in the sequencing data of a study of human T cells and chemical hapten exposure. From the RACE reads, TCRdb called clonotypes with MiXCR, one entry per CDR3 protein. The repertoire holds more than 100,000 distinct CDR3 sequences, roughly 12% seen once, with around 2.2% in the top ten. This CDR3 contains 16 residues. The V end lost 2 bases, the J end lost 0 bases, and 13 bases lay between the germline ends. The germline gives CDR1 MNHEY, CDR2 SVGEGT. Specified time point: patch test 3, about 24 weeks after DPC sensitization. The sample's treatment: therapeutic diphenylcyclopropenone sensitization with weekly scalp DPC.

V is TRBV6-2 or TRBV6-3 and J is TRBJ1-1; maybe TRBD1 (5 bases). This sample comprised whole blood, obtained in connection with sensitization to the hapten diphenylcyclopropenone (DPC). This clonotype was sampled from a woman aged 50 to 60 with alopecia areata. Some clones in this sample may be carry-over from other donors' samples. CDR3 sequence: CASSYRTQPLNTEAFF. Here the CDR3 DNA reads TGTGCCAGCAGTTACCGGACACAACCCTTGAACACTGAAGCTTTCTTT.